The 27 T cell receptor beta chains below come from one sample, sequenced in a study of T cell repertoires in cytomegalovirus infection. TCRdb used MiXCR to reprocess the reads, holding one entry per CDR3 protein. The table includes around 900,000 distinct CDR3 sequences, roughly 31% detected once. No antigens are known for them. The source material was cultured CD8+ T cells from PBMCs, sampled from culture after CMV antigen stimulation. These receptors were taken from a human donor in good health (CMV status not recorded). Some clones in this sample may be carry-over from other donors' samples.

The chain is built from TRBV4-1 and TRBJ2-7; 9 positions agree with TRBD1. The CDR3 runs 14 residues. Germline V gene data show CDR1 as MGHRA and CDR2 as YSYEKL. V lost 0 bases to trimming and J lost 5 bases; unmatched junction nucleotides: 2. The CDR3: CASSQDTGGDEQYF. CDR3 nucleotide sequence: TGCGCCAGCAGCCAAGACACAGGGGGCGACGAGCAGTACTTC.

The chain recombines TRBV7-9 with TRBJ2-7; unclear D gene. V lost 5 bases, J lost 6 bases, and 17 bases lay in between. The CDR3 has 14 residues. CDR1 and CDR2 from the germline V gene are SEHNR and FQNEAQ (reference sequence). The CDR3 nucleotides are TGTGCCAGCAGCCAAGTGTCCGACATGGGCGAGCAGTACGTC. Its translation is CASSQVSDMGEQYV.

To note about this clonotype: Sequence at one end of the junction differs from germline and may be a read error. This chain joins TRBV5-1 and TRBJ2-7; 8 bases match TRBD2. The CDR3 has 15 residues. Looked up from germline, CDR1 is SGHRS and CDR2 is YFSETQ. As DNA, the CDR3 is TGCGCCAGCAGTTTGGGTGGAGGACTAGCATCCGAGCAGTACTTC. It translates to CASSLGGGLASEQYF. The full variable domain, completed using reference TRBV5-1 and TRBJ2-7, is KAGVTQTPRYLIKTRGQQVTLSCSPISGHRSVSWYQQTPGQGLQFLFEYFSETQRNKGNFPGRFSGRQFSNSRSEMNVSTLELGDSALYLCASSLGGGLASEQYFGPGTRLTVT.

CDR3: CASSLDRQPQHF. The CDR3, as DNA: TGTGCCAGCAGCTTAGATCGCCAGCCCCAGCATTTT. The chain couples TRBV7-9 to TRBJ1-5, with unresolved D. The germline V gene has CDR1 SEHNR and CDR2 FQNEAQ (reference sequence). The CDR3 totals 12 residues. Trimming stripped 1 base from V and 7 bases from J, with 5 bases between.

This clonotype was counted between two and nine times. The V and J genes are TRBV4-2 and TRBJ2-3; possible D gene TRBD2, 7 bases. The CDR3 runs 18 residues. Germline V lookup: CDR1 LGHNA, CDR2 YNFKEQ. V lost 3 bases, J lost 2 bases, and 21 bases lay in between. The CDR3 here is CASSHAFDRGADTDTQYF. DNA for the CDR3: TGTGCCAGCAGCCACGCCTTTGACCGGGGGGCCGACACAGATACGCAGTATTTT.

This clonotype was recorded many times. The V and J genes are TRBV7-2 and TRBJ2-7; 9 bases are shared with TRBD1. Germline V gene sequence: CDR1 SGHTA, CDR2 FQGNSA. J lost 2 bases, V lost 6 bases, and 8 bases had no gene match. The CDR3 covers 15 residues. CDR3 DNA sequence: TGTGCCAGCAGTTTGGGACAGGGCTTACCCTACGAGCAGTACTTC. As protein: CASSLGQGLPYEQYF.

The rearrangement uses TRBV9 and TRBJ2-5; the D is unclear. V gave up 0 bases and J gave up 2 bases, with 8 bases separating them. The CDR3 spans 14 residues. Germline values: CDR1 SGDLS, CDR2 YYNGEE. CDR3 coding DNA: TGTGCCAGCAGCGTAGATGGCGCTCAAGAGACCCAGTACTTC. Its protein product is CASSVDGAQETQYF.

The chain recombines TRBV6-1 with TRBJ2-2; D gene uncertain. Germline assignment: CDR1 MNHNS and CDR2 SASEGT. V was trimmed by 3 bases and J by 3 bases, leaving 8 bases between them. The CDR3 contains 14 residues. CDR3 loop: CASSEYRYTGELFF. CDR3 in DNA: TGTGCCAGCAGTGAGTACAGATACACCGGGGAGCTGTTTTTT.

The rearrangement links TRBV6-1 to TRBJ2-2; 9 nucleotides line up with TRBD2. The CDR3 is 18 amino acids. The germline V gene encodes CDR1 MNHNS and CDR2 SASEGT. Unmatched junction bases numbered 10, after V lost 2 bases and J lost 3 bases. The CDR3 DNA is TGTGCCAGCAGTGAATTGGCGGGGGGGGCAAAGGACACCGGGGAGCTGTTTTTT. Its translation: CASSELAGGAKDTGELFF.

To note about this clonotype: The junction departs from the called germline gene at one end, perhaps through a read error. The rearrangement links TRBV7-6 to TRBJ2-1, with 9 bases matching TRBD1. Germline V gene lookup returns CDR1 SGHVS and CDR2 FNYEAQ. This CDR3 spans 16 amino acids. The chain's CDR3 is CANSPTGTGLYNEQFF. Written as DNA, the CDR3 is TGTGCCAACAGCCCTACCGGGACAGGGCTCTACAATGAGCAGTTCTTC.

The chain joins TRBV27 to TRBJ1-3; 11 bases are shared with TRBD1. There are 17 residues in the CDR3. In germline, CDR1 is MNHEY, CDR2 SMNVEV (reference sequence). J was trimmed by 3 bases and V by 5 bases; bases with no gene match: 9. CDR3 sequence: CASSPIGQGAYGNTIYF. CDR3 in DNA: TGTGCCAGCAGTCCGATTGGACAGGGGGCATATGGAAACACCATATATTTT.

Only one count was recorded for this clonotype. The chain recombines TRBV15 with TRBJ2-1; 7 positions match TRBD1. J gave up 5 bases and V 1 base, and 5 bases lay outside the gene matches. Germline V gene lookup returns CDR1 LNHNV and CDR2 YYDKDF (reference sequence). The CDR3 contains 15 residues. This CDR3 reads CATSRARQGHNEQFF. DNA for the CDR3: TGTGCCACCAGCAGAGCGAGACAGGGACACAATGAGCAGTTCTTC.

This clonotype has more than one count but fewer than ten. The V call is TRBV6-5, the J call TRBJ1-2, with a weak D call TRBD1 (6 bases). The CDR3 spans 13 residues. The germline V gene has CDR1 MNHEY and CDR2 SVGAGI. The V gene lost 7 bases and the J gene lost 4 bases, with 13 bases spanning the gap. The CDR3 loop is CASMGAIGYGYTF. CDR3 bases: TGTGCCAGCATGGGGGCGATAGGCTATGGCTACACCTTC.

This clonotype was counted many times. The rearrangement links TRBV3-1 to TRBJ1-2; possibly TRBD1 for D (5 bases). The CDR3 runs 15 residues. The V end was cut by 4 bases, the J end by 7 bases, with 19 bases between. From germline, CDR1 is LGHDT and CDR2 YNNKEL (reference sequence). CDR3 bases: TGTGCCAGCAGCCGGGCTATCGAGGGGACCCCTGGCTACACCTTC. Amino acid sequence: CASSRAIEGTPGYTF.

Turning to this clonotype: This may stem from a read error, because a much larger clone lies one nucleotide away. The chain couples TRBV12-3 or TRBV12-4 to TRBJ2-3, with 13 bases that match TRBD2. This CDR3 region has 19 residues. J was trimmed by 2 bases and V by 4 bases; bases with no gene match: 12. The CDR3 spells CASSSTSGGPSSVTDTQYF. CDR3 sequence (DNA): TGTGCCAGCAGTTCGACTAGCGGGGGGCCGTCGTCGGTCACAGATACGCAGTATTTT.

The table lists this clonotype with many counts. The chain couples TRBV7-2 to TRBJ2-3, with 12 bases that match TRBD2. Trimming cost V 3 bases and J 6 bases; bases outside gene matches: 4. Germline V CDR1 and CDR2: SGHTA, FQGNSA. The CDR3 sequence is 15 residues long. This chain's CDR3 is CASSFSSGGADTQYF. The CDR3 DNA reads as TGTGCCAGCAGCTTCTCTAGCGGGGGGGCGGATACGCAGTATTTT.

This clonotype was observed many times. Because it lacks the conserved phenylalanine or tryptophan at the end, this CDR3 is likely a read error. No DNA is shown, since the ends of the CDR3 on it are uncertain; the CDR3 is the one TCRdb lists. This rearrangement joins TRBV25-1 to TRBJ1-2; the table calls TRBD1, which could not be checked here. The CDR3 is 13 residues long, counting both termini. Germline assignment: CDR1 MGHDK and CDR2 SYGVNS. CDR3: CASRSTGGGLKFS.

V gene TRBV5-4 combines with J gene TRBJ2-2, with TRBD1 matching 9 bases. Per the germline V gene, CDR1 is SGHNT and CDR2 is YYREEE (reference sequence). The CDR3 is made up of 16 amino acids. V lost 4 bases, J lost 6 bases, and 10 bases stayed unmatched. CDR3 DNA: TGTGCCAGCAGCCCGGGCCGGGACAGGGATCCCGGGGAGCTGTTTTTT. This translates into CASSPGRDRDPGELFF.

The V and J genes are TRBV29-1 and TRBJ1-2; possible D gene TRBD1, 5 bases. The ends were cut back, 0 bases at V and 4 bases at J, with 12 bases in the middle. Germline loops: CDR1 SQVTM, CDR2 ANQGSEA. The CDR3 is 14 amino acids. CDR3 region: CSVEEGQRSYGYTF. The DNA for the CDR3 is TGCAGCGTTGAAGAGGGGCAGAGGAGCTATGGCTACACCTTC.

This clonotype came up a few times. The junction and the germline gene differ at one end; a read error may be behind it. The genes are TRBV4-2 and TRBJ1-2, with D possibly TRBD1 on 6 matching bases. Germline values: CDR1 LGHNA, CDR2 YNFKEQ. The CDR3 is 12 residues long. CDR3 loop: CASSQQNRDLFF. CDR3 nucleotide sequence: TGTGCCAGCAGCCAACAAAACAGGGACCTCTTCTTC.

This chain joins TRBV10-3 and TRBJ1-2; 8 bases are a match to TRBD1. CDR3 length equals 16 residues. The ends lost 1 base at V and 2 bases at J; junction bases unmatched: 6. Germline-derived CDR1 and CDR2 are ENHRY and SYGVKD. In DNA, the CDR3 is TGTGCCATCAGTGAGTTGGTGGGACAGGCCAACTATGGCTACACCTTC. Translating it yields CAISELVGQANYGYTF.

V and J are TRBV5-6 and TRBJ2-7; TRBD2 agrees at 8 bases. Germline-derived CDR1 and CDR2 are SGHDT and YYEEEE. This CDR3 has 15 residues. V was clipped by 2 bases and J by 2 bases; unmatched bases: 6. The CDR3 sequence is CASSFNLAGPYEQYV. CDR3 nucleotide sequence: TGTGCCAGCAGCTTCAATTTAGCGGGGCCCTACGAGCAGTACGTC.

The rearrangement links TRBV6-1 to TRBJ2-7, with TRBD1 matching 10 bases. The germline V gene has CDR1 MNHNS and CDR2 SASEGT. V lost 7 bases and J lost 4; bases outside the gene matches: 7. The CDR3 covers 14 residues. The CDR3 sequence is CASTAVGQGYEQYF. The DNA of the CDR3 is TGTGCCAGCACGGCCGTGGGACAGGGGTACGAGCAGTACTTC.

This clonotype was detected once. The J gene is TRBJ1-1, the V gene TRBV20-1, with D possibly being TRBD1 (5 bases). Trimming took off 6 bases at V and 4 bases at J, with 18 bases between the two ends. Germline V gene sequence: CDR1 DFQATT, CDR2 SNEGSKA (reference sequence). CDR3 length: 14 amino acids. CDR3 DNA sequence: TGCAGTGCCCCCGATCTAACAGGAACCACTGAAGCTTTCTTT. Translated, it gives CSAPDLTGTTEAFF.

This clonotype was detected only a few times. The CDR3 coding sequence is TGTGCCAGCAGCTTAGACGCAGCTATTCTCCAAGAGACCCAGTACTTC. Protein sequence: CASSLDAAILQETQYF. This sequence joins TRBV7-8 and TRBJ2-5; D is undetermined. The germline V gene has CDR1 SGHVS and CDR2 FQNEAQ. The CDR3 spans 16 residues. Trimming took 1 base from V and 1 from J, leaving 13 bases between them.

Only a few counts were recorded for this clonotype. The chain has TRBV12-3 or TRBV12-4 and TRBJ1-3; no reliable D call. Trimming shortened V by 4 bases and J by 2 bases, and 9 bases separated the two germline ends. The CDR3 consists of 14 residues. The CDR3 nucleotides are TGTGCCAGCAGTTGGGTACCAGCTGGAAACACCATATATTTT. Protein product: CASSWVPAGNTIYF.

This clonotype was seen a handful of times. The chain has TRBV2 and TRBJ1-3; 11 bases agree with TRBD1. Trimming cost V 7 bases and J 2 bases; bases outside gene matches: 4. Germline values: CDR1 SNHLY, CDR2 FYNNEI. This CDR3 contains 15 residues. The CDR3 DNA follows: TGTGCCAGCACCGGGACAGGGGGAACTGGAAACACCATATATTTT. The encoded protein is CASTGTGGTGNTIYF.